The source of this TCR beta chain is a study of cytomegalovirus exposure and HLA in healthy donors. Study-wide results and limits: A later analysis found common viral pathogens apparently linked to several of the most significant clusters. The HLA-A and HLA-B alleles of most subjects were reportedly predicted accurately from TCR beta sequences. Cytomegalovirus association was listed for 150 to 200 TCR beta chains.

CDR1 is SNHLY, CDR2 FYNNEI, per germline. The CDR3 is 14 residues long. Between the trimmed V and J ends, which lost 7 bases and 1 base, there was a span of 14 bases. The PCR contained 60 Vbeta and 13 Jbeta primers. Study processing details: A follow-up analysis tallied about 80 million unique TCR beta chains, 9 million to 11 million shared. Profiled with immunoSEQ multiplex PCR; TCRdb holds only in-frame clones, not every one. V, J and clone size are taken as reported in that table, and D and trimming were inferred from the DNA itself. The sample holds approximately 290,000 clones, over 70% seen once. Comments on this clone: The antigen is unknown.

This receptor was identified in a girl aged 2-15 years in good health and CMV-seronegative. Source material: PBMCs. The chain is built from TRBV2 and TRBJ2-7; the D gene is possibly TRBD2 (5 bases). The CDR3 DNA sequence: TGTGCCAGCATGGTGGACTTCTTATCCTACGAGCAGTACTTC. It specifies CASMVDFLSYEQYF.